These T cell receptor beta chains were read from a single sample in a study of shared clonotypes between healthy human individuals. Measured with immunoSEQ multiplex PCR; TCRdb has only the in-frame clones, and not every one. Found here are around 95,000 clones, around 43% of them singletons; the top ten hold more than 12%. Sequencing was done on a sample of PBMCs. The receptors were sampled from a woman aged 40 to 50 in good health. Some clones in this sample may be carry-over from other donors' samples. CDR3s include the opening cysteine and the closing phenylalanine or tryptophan. The order of the fields is CDR3 protein, CDR3 DNA, V gene, clone size, D gene, J gene. D genes are given only for firm matches. Rows may omit the clone size; those that give it use once, few, many or a size class.

CASSIIHHETQYF	TGTGCCAGTAGTATCATCCACCACGAGACCCAGTACTTC	TRBV19	few	.	TRBJ2-5
CASSLKQGGTQYF	TGTGCTAGCAGCTTAAAGCAGGGGGGGACCCAGTACTTC	TRBV7-7	.	.	TRBJ2-5
CASSRQRQGGEKLFF	TGTGCCAGCAGCCGCCAAAGGCAGGGCGGTGAAAAACTGTTTTTT	TRBV4-2	many	.	TRBJ1-4
CASSESSLAGVNEQYF	TGCGCCAGCAGTGAGTCGAGTCTAGCGGGAGTTAACGAGCAGTACTTC	TRBV10-1	.	TRBD2	TRBJ2-7
CAWSSGTGVYEQYF	TGTGCCTGGAGTAGTGGGACAGGGGTCTACGAGCAGTACTTC	TRBV30	.	TRBD1	TRBJ2-7
CSAGTGSGNTIYF	TGCAGCGCCGGGACAGGCTCTGGAAACACCATATATTTT	TRBV29-1	.	TRBD1	TRBJ1-3
CATAQTTGGSEAFF	TGTGCCACCGCCCAAACGACAGGAGGCTCTGAAGCTTTCTTT	TRBV28	.	.	TRBJ1-1
CSKSSNYGYTF	TGCAGCAAGTCCTCAAACTACGGCTACACCTTC	TRBV29-1	.	.	TRBJ1-2
CASRSAAFTGELFF	TGCGCCAGCAGGTCGGCAGCATTCACCGGGGAGCTGTTTTTT	TRBV4-1	.	.	TRBJ2-2
CASSLEGDGYTF	TGTGCCAGCAGCTTAGAAGGGGATGGCTACACCTTC	TRBV11-2	.	.	TRBJ1-2
CASSFGRFEAFF	TGTGCCAGCAGCTTTGGGAGGTTTGAAGCTTTCTTT	TRBV7-9	.	.	TRBJ1-1
CASSPPSYNEQFF	TGTGCCAGCTCACCACCCTCCTACAATGAGCAGTTCTTC	TRBV18	once	.	TRBJ2-1